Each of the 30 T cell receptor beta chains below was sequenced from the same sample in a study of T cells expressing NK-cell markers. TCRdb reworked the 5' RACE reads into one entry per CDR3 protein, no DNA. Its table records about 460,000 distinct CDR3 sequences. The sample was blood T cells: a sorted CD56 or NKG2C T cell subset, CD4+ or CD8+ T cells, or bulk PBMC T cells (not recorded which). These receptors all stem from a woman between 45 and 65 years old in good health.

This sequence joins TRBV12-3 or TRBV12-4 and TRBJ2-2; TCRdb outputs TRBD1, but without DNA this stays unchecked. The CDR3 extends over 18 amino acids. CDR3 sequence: CASSLIVGQGANTGELFF.

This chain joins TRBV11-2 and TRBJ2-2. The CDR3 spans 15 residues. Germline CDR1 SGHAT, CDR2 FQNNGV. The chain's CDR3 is CASSPTHANTGELFF.

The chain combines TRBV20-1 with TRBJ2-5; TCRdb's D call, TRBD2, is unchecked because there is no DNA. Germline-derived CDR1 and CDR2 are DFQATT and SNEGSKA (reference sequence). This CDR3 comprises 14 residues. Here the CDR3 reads CSAPNRLAGATQYF.

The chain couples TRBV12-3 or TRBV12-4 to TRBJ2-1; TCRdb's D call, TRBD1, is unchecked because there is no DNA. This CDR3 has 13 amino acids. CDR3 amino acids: CASSLRSRNEQFF.

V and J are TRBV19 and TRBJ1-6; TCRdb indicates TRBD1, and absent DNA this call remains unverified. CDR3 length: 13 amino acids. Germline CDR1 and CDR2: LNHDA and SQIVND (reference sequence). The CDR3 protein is CASSMGQGSPLHF.

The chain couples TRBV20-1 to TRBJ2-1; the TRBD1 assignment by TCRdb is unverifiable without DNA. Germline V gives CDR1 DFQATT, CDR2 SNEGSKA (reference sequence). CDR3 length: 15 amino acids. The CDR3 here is CSAYSGTVNYNEQFF.

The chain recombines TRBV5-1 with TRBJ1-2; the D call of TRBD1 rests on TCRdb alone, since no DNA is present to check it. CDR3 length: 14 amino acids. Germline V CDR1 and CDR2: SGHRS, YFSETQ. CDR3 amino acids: CASSLAVGGTGYTF. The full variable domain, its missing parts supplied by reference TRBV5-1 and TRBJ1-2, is KAGVTQTPRYLIKTRGQQVTLSCSPISGHRSVSWYQQTPGQGLQFLFEYFSETQRNKGNFPGRFSGRQFSNSRSEMNVSTLELGDSALYLCASSLAVGGTGYTFGSGTRLTVV.

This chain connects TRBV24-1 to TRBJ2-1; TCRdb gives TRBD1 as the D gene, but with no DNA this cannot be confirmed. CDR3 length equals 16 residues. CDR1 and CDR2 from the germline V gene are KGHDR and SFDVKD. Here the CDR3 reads CATSDVSRTGDNEQFF.

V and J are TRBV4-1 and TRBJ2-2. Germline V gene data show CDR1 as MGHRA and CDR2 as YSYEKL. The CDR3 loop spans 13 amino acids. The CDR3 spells CASSHIMSGELFF.

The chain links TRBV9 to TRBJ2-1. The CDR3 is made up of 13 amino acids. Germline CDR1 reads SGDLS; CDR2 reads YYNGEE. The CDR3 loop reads CASSAGLLSEQFF.

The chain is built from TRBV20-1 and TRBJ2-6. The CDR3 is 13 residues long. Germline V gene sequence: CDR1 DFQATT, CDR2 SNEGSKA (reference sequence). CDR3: CSAYKAGANVLTF.

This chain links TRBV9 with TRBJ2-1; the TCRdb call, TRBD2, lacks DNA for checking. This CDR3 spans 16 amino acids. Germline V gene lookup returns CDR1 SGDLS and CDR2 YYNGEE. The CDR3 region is CASSVLGLADHNEQFF.

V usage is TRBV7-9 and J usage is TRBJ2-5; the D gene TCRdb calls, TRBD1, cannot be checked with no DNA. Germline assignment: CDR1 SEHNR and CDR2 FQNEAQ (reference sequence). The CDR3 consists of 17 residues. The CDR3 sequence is CASSQSHWQGRRETQYF. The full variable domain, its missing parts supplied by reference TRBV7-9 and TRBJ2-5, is DTGVSQNPRHKITKRGQNVTFRCDPISEHNRLYWYRQTLGQGPEFLTYFQNEAQLEKSRLLSDRFSAERPKGSFSTLEIQRTEQGDSAMYLCASSQSHWQGRRETQYFGPGTRLLVL.

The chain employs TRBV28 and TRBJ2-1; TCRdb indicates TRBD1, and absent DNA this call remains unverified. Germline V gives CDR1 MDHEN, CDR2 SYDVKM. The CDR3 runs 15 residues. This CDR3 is CASSPRSGGYNEQFF.

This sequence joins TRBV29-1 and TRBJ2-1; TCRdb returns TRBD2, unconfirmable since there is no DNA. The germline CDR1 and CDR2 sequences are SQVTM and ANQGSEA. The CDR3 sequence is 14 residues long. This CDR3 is CSAGSGTSGDYQFF.

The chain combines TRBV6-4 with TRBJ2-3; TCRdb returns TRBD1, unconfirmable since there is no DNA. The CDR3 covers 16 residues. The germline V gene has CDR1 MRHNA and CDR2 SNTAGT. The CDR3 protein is CASSEAPTGSTDTQYF.

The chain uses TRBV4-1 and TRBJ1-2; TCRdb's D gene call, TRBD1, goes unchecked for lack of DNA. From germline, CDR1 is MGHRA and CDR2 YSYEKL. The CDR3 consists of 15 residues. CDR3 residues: CASSQTGVSDYGYTF.

The CDR3 region is CASSLEDPSYNEQFF. The chain couples TRBV27 to TRBJ2-1; the D call of TRBD2 rests on TCRdb alone, since no DNA is present to check it. The CDR3 runs to 15 residues. Germline CDR1 reads MNHEY; CDR2 reads SMNVEV (reference sequence).

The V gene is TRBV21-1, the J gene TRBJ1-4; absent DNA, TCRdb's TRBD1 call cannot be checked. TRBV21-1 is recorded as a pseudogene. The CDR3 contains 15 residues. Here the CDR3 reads CASSKGTARFEKLFF.

The CDR3: CASSLTGAITDTQYF. The rearrangement uses TRBV11-3 and TRBJ2-3; TCRdb gives TRBD1 as the D gene, but with no DNA this cannot be confirmed. CDR3 length equals 15 residues. Germline V gives CDR1 SGHNT, CDR2 YENEEA.

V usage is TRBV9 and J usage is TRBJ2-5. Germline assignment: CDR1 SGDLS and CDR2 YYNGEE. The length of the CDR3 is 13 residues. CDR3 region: CASSVGDMETQYF.

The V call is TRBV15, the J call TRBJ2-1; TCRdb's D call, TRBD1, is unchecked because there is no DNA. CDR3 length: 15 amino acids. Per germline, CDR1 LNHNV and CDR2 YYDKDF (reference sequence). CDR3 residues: CATSRDPGRPSEQFF. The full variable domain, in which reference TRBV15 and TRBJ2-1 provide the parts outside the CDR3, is DAMVIQNPRYQVTQFGKPVTLSCSQTLNHNVMYWYQQKSSQAPKLLFHYYDKDFNNEADTPDNFQSRRPNTSFCFLDIRSPGLGDTAMYLCATSRDPGRPSEQFFGPGTRLTVL.

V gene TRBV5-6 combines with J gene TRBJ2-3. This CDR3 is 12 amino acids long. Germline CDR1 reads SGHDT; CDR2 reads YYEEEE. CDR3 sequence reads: CASTSRADTQYF.

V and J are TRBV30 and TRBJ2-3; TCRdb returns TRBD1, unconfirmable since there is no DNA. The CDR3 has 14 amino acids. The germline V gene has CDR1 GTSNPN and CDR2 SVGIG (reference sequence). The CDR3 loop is CAWTTGALTDTQYF.

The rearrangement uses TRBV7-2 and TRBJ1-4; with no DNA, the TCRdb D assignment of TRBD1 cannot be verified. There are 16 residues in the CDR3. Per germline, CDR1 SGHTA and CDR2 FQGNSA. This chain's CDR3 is CASSLEGQGGNEKLFF.

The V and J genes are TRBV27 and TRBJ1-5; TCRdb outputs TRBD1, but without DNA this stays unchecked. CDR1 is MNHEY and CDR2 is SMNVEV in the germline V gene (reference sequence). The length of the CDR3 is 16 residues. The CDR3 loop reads CASSPYGQGWNQPQHF.

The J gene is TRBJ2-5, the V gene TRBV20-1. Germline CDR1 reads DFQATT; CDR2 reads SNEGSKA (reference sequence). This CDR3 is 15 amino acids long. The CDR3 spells CSASTSLMAKETQYF.

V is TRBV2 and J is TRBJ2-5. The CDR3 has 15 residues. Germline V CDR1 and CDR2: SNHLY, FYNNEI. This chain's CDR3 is CASSADPQRQETQYF. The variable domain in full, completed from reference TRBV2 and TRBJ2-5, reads EPEVTQTPSHQVTQMGQEVILRCVPISNHLYFYWYRQILGQKVEFLVSFYNNEISEKSEIFDDQFSVERPDGSNFTLKIRSTKLEDSAMYFCASSADPQRQETQYFGPGTRLLVL.

This chain's CDR3 is CASSSDGLAGVENEQFF. The V and J genes are TRBV7-9 and TRBJ2-1; the TCRdb call, TRBD2, lacks DNA for checking. The CDR3 has 17 amino acids. The germline V gene encodes CDR1 SEHNR and CDR2 FQNEAQ (reference sequence).

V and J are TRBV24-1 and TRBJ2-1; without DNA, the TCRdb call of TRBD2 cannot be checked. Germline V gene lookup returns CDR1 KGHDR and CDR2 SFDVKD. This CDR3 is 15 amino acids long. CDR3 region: CATGGLAGNYNEQFF.